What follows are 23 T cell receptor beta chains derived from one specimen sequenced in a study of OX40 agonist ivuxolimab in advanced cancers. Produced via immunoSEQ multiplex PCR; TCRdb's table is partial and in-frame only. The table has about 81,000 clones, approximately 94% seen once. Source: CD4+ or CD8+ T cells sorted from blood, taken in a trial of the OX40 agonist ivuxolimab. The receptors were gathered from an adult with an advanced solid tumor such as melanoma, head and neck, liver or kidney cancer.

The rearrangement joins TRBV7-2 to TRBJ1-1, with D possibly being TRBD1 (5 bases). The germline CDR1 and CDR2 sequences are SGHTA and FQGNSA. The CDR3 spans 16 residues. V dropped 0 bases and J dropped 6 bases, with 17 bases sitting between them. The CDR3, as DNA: TGTGCCAGCAGCTTAGCCTGGGCAGGGATAAGGGCTGAAGCTTTCTTT. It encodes CASSLAWAGIRAEAFF.

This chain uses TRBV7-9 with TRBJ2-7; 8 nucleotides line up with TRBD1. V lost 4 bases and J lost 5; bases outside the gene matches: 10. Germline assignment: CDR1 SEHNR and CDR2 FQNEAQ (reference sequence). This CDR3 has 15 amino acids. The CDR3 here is CASSSRRGRLNEQYF. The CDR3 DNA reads TGTGCCAGCAGCTCACGCAGGGGGCGGCTCAACGAGCAGTACTTC.

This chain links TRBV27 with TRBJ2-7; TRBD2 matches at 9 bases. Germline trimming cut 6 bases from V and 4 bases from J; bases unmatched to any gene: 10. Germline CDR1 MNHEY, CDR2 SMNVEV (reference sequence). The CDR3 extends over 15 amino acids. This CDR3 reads CASSLGLAGRYEQYF. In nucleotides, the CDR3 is TGTGCCAGCAGCCTCGGCCTAGCGGGAAGGTACGAGCAGTACTTC.

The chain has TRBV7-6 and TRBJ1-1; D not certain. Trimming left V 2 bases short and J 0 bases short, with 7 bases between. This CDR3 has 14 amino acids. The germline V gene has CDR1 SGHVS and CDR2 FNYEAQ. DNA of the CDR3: TGTGCCAGCAGCTTAACGGGAATGAACACTGAAGCTTTCTTT. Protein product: CASSLTGMNTEAFF. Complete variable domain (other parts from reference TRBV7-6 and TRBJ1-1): GAGVSQSPRYKVTKRGQDVALRCDPISGHVSLYWYRQALGQGPEFLTYFNYEAQQDKSGLPNDRFSAERPEGSISTLTIQRTEQRDSAMYRCASSLTGMNTEAFFGQGTRLTVV.

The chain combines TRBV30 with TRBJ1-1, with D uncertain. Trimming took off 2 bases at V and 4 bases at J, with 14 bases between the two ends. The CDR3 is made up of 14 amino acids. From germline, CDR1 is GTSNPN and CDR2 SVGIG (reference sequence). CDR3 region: CAWSRTRGSTEAFF. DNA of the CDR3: TGTGCCTGGAGTCGAACACGGGGTTCCACTGAAGCTTTCTTT.

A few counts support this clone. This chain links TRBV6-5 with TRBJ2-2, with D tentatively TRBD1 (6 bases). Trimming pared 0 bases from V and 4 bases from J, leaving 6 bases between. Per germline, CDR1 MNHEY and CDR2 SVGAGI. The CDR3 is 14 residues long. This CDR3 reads CASSYSGGTGELFF. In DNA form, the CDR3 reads TGTGCCAGCAGTTACTCAGGGGGCACCGGGGAGCTGTTTTTT.

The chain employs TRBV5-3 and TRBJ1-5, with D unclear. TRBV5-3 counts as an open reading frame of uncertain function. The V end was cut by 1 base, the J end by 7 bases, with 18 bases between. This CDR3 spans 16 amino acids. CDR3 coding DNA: TGTGCCAGAAGCTTGACTAACCAGGCGGCACGGCAGCCCCAGCATTTT. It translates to CARSLTNQAARQPQHF.

CDR3 sequence: CASSQGTSINEQFF. DNA for the CDR3: TGCGCCAGCAGCCAAGGGACTAGCATCAATGAGCAGTTCTTC. The rearrangement links TRBV4-1 to TRBJ2-1; 8 bases fit TRBD2. The length of the CDR3 is 14 residues. J gave up 6 bases and V 1 base, and 2 bases lay outside the gene matches. Looked up from germline, CDR1 is MGHRA and CDR2 is YSYEKL.

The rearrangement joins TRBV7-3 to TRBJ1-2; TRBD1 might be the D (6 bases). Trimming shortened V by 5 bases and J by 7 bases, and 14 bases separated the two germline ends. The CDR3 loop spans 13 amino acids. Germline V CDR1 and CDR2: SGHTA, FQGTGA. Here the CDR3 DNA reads TGTGCCAGCAGCCTGGACAGTGCCTCTGGCTACACCTTC. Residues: CASSLDSASGYTF.

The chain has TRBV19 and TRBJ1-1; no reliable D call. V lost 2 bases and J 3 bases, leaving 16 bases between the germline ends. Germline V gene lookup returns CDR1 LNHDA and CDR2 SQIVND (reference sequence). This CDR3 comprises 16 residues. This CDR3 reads CASSINGGKGHTEAFF. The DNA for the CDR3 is TGTGCCAGTAGTATAAACGGCGGGAAAGGTCACACTGAAGCTTTCTTT.

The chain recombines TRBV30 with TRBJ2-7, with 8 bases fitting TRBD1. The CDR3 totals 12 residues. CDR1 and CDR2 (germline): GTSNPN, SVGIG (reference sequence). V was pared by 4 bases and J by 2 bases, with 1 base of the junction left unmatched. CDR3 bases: TGTGCCTGGACGACAGGGGCCTACGAGCAGTACTTC. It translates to CAWTTGAYEQYF. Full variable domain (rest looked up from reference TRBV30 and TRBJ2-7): SQTIHQWPATLVQPVGSPLSLECTVEGTSNPNLYWYRQAAGRGLQLLFYSVGIGQISSEVPQNLSASRPQDRQFILSSKKLLLSDSGFYLCAWTTGAYEQYFGPGTRLTVT.

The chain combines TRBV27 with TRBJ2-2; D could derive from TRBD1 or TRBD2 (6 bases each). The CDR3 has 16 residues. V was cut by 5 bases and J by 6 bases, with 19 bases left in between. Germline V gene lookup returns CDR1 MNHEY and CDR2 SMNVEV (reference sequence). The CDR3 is CASSPPGGGISGELFF. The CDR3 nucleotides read TGTGCCAGCAGTCCCCCCGGGGGCGGGATATCCGGGGAGCTGTTTTTT.

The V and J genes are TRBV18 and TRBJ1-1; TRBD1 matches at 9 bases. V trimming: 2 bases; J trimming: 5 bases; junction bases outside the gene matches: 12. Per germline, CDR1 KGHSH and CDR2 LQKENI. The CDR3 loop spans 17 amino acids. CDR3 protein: CASSPGDRATILTEAFF. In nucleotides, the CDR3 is TGTGCCAGCTCACCAGGGGACAGGGCCACAATTTTGACTGAAGCTTTCTTT.

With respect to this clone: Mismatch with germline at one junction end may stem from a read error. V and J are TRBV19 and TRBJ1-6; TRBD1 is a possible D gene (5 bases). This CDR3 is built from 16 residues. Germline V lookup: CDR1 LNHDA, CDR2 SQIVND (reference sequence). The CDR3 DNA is TGTGCCAGTAGTACGCCGGGACTCTCCGATAATTCACCCCTCCACTTT. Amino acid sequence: CASSTPGLSDNSPLHF.

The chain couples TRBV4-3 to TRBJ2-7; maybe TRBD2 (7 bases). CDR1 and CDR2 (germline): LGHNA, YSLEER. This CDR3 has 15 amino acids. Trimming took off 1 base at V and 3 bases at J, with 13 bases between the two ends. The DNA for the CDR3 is TGCGCCAGCAGCCAAGTCTGGGGGGGCCTCTACGAGCAGTACTTC. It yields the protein CASSQVWGGLYEQYF.

This CDR3 reads CASSQDAKFFPWGNEKLFF. CDR3 in DNA: TGCGCCAGCAGCCAAGATGCCAAATTTTTTCCTTGGGGGAATGAAAAACTGTTTTTT. The V gene is TRBV4-3, the J gene TRBJ1-4, with D perhaps TRBD1 (5 bases). The length of the CDR3 is 19 residues. V dropped 0 bases and J dropped 5 bases, with 22 bases sitting between them. Germline V gene sequence: CDR1 LGHNA, CDR2 YSLEER.

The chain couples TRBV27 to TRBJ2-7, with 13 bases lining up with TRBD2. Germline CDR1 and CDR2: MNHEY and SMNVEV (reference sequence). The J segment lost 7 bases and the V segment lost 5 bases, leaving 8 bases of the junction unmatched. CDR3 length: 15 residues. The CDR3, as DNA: TGTGCCAGCAGTATACTAGCGGGAGGGCCGGGGGAGCAGTACTTC. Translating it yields CASSILAGGPGEQYF.

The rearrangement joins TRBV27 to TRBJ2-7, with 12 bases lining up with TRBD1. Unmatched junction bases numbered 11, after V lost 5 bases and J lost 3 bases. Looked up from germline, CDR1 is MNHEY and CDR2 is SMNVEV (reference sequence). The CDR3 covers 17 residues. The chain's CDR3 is CASSGDRGHGFDYEQYF. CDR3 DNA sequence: TGTGCCAGCAGTGGGGACAGGGGGCACGGATTCGACTACGAGCAGTACTTC.

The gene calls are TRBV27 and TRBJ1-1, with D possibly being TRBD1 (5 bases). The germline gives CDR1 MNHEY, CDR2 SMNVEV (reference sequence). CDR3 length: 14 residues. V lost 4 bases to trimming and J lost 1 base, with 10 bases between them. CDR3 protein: CASSSGFGNTEAFF. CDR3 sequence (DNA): TGTGCCAGCAGTTCAGGGTTTGGGAACACTGAAGCTTTCTTT.

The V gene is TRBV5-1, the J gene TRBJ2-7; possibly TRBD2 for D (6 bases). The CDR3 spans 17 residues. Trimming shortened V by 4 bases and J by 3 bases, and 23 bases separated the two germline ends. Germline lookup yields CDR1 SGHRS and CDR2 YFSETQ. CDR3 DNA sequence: TGCGCCAGCAGCGACTTAGGTTCCGGCCTAGCGCTCTACGAGCAGTACTTC. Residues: CASSDLGSGLALYEQYF.

Here the CDR3 reads CASSQVDGGNQPQHF. The CDR3 bases are TGCGCCAGCAGCCAAGTTGATGGGGGAAATCAGCCCCAGCATTTT. This sequence joins TRBV4-3 and TRBJ1-5; D perhaps matches TRBD1 (5 bases). The CDR3 totals 15 residues. CDR1 LGHNA and CDR2 YSLEER come from the germline V gene. V dropped 1 base and J dropped 4 bases, with 11 bases sitting between them.

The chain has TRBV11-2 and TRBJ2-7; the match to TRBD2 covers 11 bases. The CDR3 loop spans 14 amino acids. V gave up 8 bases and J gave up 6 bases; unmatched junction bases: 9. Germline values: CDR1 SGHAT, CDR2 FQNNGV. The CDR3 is CASGYGTSGLEQYF. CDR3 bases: TGTGCCAGCGGATATGGGACTAGCGGCCTCGAGCAGTACTTC.

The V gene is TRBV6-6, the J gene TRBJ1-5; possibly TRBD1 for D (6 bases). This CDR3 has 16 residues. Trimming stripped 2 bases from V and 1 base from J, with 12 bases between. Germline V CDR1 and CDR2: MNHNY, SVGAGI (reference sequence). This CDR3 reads CASSYEVRGSNQPQHF. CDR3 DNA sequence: TGTGCCAGCAGTTACGAGGTCAGGGGAAGCAATCAGCCCCAGCATTTT.